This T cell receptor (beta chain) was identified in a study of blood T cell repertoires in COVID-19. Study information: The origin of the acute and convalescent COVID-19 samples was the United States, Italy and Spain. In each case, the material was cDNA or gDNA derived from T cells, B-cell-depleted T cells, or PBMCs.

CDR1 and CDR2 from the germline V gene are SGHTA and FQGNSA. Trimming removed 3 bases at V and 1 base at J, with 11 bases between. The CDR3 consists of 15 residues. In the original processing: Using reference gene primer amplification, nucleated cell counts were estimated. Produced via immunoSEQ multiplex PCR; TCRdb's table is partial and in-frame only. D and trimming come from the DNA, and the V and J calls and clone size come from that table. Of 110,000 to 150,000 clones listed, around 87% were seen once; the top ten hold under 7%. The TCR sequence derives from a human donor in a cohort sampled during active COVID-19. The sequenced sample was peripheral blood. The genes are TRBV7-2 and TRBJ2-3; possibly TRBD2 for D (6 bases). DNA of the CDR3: TGTGCCAGCAGCTTTGCGACGGGAGGCACAGATACGCAGTATTTT. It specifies CASSFATGGTDTQYF.